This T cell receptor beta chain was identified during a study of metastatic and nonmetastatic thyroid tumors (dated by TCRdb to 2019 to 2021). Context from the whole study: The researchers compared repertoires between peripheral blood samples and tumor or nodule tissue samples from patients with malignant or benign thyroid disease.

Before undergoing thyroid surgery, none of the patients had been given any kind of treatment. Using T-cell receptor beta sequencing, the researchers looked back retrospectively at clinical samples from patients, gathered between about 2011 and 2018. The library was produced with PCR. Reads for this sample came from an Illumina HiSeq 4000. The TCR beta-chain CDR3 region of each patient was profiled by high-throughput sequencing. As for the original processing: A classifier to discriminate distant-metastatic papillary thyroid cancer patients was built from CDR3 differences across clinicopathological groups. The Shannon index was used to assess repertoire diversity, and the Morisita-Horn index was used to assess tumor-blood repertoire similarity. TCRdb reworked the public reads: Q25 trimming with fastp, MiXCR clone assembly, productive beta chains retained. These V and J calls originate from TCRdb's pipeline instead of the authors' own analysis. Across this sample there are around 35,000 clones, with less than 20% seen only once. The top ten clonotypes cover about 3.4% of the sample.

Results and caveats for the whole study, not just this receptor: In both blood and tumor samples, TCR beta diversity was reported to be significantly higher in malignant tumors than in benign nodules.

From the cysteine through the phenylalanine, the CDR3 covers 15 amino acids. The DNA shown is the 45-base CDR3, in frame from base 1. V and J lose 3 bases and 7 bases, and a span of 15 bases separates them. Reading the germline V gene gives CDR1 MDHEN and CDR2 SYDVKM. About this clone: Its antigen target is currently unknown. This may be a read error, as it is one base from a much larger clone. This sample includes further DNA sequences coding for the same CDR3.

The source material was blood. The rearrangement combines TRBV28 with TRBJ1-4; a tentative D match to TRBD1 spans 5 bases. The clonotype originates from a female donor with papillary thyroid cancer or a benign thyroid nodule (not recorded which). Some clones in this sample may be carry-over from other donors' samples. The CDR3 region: CASSLLGRAPEKLFF. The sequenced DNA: TGTGCCAGCAGTTTGCTAGGCAGGGCACCTGAAAAACTGTTTTTT.